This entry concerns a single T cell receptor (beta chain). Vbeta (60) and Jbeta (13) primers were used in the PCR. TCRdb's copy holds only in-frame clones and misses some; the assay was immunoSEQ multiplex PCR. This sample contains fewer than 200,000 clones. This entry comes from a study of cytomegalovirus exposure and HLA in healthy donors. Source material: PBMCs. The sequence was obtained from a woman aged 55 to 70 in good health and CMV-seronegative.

This CDR3 reads CASSGEFSYNEQFF. The CDR3 DNA reads as TGTGCCAGCAGCGGGGAGTTCTCCTACAATGAGCAGTTCTTC. This rearrangement joins TRBV9 to TRBJ2-1, with TRBD2 as a possible D gene (5 bases). The CDR3 loop spans 14 amino acids. Germline CDR1 is SGDLS and CDR2 is YYNGEE. V shed 3 bases and J shed 0 bases, with 7 bases lying between them.